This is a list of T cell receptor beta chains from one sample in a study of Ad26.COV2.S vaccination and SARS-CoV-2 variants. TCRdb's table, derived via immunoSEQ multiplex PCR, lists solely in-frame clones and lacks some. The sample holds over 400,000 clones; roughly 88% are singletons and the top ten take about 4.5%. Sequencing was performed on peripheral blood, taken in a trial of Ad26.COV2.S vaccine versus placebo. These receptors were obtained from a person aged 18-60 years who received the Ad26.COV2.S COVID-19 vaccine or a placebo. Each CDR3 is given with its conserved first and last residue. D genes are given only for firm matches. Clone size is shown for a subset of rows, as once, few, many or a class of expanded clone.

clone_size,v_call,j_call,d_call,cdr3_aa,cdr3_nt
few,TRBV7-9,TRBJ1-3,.,CASSLIPGEVSGNTIYF,TGTGCCAGCAGCTTAATCCCAGGGGAAGTGTCTGGAAACACCATATATTTT
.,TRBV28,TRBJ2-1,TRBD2,CASSGTSVYNEQFF,TGTGCGTCAAGCGGGACTAGCGTCTACAATGAGCAGTTCTTC
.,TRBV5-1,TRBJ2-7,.,CASSSGPYIYEQYF,TGCGCCAGCAGCTCGGGCCCCTACATCTACGAGCAGTACTTC
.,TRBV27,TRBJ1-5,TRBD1,CASSPNRGQPQHF,TGTGCCAGCAGTCCCAACAGGGGTCAGCCCCAGCATTTT
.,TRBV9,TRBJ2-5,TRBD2,CASSVGAGAIETQYF,TGTGCCAGCAGCGTAGGTGCGGGAGCCATAGAGACCCAGTACTTC
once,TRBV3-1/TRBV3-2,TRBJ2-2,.,CASSQGGIGELFF,TGTGCCAGCAGCCAAGGGGGGATCGGGGAGCTGTTTTTT
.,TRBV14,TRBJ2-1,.,CASSQDWRLQYNEQFF,TGTGCCAGCAGCCAAGATTGGAGACTCCAATACAATGAGCAGTTCTTC
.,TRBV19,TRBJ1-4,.,CASSEGSTTNEKLFF,TGTGCCAGTTCCGAGGGGTCCACAACTAATGAAAAACTGTTTTTT
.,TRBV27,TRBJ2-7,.,CASKATGSYEQYF,TGTGCCAGCAAGGCTACAGGGTCCTACGAGCAGTACTTC
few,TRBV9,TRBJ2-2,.,CASSVVTGELFF,TGTGCCAGCAGCGTAGTGACCGGGGAGCTGTTTTTT
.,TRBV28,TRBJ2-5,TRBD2,CASSQGTSGQETQYF,TGTGCCAGCAGTCAAGGGACTAGCGGCCAAGAGACCCAGTACTTC
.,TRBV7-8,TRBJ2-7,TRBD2,CASSLAAGGPLEQYF,TGTGCCAGCAGCTTAGCTGCGGGAGGGCCCCTAGAGCAGTACTTC
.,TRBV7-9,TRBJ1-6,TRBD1,CASSGDSSPLHF,TGTGCCAGCAGCGGGGACAGTTCACCCCTCCACTTT
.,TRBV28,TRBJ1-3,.,CASRLQGASGNTIYF,TGTGCCAGCAGGCTACAGGGTGCCTCTGGAAACACCATATATTTT
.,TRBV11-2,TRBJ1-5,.,CASSLGVGMGNQPQHF,TGTGCCAGCAGCTTAGGTGTAGGGATGGGTAATCAGCCCCAGCATTTT
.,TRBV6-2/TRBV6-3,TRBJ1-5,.,CASSLSGSNQPQHF,TGTGCCAGCAGTTTGTCGGGGTCCAATCAGCCCCAGCATTTT
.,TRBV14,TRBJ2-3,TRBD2,CASSQDQRGTDTQYF,TGTGCCAGCAGCCAAGATCAGCGGGGGACAGATACGCAGTATTTT
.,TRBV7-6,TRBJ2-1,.,CASSLYINEQFF,TGTGCCAGCAGCCTCTACATCAATGAGCAGTTCTTC
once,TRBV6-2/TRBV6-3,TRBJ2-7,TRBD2,CASRPTSLSGSLSYEQYF,TGTGCCAGCAGGCCTACCAGTCTAAGCGGGAGTCTCTCCTACGAGCAGTACTTC
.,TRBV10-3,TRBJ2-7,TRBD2,CAISESLIAGGREQYF,TGTGCCATCAGTGAGTCCCTCATAGCGGGAGGGAGGGAGCAGTACTTC
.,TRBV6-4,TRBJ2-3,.,CASSEGATDTQYF,TGTGCCAGCAGTGAGGGTGCCACAGATACGCAGTATTTT
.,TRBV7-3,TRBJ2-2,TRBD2,CASSPRLAGTTGELFF,TGTGCCAGCAGCCCTCGGTTAGCGGGGACCACCGGGGAGCTGTTTTTT
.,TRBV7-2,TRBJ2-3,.,CASRRPRADTQYF,TGTGCCAGCAGGAGACCCAGGGCAGATACGCAGTATTTT
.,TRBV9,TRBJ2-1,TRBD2,CASSVAGTSSYYNEQFF,TGTGCCAGCAGCGTAGCCGGGACTAGCTCGTACTACAATGAGCAGTTCTTC
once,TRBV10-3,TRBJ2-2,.,CAIGPNTGELFF,TGTGCCATCGGACCGAACACCGGGGAGCTGTTTTTT
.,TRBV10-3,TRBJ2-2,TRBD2,CAISEGAGMNTGELFF,TGTGCCATCAGTGAGGGAGCGGGAATGAACACCGGGGAGCTGTTTTTT
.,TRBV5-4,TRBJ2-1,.,CASSLVSNEQFF,TGTGCCAGCAGCTTGGTGTCCAATGAGCAGTTCTTC
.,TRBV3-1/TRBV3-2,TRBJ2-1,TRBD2,CASSQSLAGEYEQFF,TGTGCCAGCAGCCAGAGTCTAGCGGGAGAGTATGAGCAGTTCTTC
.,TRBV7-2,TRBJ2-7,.,CASSLQLRDEQYF,TGTGCCAGCAGCCTCCAGCTCCGCGACGAGCAGTACTTC
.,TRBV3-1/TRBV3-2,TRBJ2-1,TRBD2,CASSQLSDSGGYNEQFF,TGTGCCAGCAGCCAACTATCGGACAGCGGGGGGTACAATGAGCAGTTCTTC
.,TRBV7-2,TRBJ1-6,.,CASRKDPGVIDFLHF,TGTGCCAGCAGAAAAGACCCGGGAGTGATCGACTTCCTCCACTTT
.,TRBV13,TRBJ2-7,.,CASSLGSRVYEQYF,TGTGCCAGCAGCTTAGGAAGCAGGGTCTACGAGCAGTACTTC
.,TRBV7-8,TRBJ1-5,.,CASSLAASPEEGPQHF,TGTGCCAGCAGCTTAGCAGCAAGTCCGGAGGAAGGGCCCCAGCATTTT
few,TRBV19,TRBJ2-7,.,CASKHRDNSYEQYF,TGTGCCAGTAAACACAGGGATAACTCCTACGAGCAGTACTTC
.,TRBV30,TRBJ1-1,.,CAWRGDRSNTEAFF,TGTGCCTGGAGAGGGGACCGAAGCAACACTGAAGCTTTCTTT
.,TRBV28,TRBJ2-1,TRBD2,CASSNLPSGSSNEQFF,TGTGCCAGCAGTAATCTCCCCAGCGGGAGCTCCAATGAGCAGTTCTTC
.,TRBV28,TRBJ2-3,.,CASSRGGSDDTQYF,TGTGCCAGCAGTCGCGGAGGGAGTGACGATACGCAGTATTTT
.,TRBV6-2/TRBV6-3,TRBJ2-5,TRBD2,CASSRLADQETQYF,TGTGCCAGCAGTCGACTAGCGGACCAAGAGACCCAGTACTTC
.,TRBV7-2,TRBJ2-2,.,CASSLGYANTGELFF,TGTGCCAGCAGCTTAGGTTACGCGAACACCGGGGAGCTGTTTTTT
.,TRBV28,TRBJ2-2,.,CASHAQRGGRWNTGELFF,TGTGCCAGCCATGCCCAACGTGGGGGGCGGTGGAACACCGGGGAGCTGTTTTTT
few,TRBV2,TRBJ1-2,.,CASSEIRHYGYTF,TGTGCCAGCAGTGAAATCCGGCACTATGGCTACACCTTC
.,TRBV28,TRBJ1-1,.,CASSLSWARGTEAFF,TGTGCCAGCAGTTTATCCTGGGCCAGAGGCACTGAAGCTTTCTTT
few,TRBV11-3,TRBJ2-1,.,CASSFNGNEQFF,TGTGCCAGCAGCTTCAACGGCAATGAGCAGTTCTTC
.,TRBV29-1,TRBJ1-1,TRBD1,CSARTGSATEAFF,TGCAGCGCCCGGACAGGGAGTGCCACTGAAGCTTTCTTT
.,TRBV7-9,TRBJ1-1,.,CASSLKQGSTEAFF,TGTGCCAGCAGCTTAAAACAGGGATCAACTGAAGCTTTCTTT
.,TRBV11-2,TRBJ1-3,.,CASSFGFSGNTIYF,TGTGCCAGCAGCTTTGGATTCTCTGGAAACACCATATATTTT
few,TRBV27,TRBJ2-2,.,CASSLSANTGELFF,TGTGCCAGCAGTTTATCAGCGAACACCGGGGAGCTGTTTTTT
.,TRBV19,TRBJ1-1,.,CASSIGGVFMNTEAFF,TGTGCCAGTAGTATAGGAGGGGTCTTCATGAACACTGAAGCTTTCTTT
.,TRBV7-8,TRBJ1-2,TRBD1,CASSPRQGANYGYTF,TGTGCCAGCAGCCCTCGACAGGGAGCTAACTATGGCTACACCTTC
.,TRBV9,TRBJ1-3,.,CASSVAMRVSGNTIYF,TGTGCCAGCAGCGTAGCGATGAGGGTCTCTGGAAACACCATATATTTT